These 2 T cell receptor beta chains originate from one sample sequenced in a study of Ad26.COV2.S vaccination and SARS-CoV-2 variants. Regarding treatment: over 15 received Ad26.COV2.S at low or high dose, single or two shots; five or six received placebo; per-sample allocation not given. Samples analyzed were those drawn on day 63 after the first vaccine or placebo injection. Profiled with immunoSEQ multiplex PCR; TCRdb holds only in-frame clones, not every one. The table shows about 440,000 clones, with roughly 87% occurring only once. Sample: peripheral blood, taken in a trial of Ad26.COV2.S vaccine versus placebo. The receptors stem from a person between 18 and 60 years old who received the Ad26.COV2.S COVID-19 vaccine or a placebo.

V and J are TRBV27 and TRBJ2-7, with TRBD1 matching over 11 bases. The CDR3 spans 15 residues. Germline values: CDR1 MNHEY, CDR2 SMNVEV (reference sequence). Unmatched junction bases numbered 2, after V lost 3 bases and J lost 1 base. CDR3: CASSFRDRGSYEQYF. The CDR3 region has the DNA TGTGCCAGCAGTTTCCGGGACAGGGGGTCCTACGAGCAGTACTTC.

This chain links TRBV3-1 (or the pseudogene TRBV3-2) with TRBJ1-2; the D gene is possibly TRBD1 (5 bases). This CDR3 is built from 14 residues. V was cut by 4 bases and J by 4 bases, with 13 bases left in between. Germline assignment: CDR1 LGHDT and CDR2 YNNKEL (reference sequence). This CDR3 reads CASSPRGTVYGYTF. The DNA for the CDR3 is TGTGCCAGCAGCCCTCGTGGGACGGTCTATGGCTACACCTTC.